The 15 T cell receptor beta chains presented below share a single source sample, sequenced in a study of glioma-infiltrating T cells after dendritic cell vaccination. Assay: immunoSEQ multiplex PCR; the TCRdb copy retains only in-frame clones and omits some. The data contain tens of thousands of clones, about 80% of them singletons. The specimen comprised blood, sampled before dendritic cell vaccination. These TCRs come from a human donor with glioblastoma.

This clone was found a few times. DNA of the CDR3: TGTGCCAGCGCTACTAGGGGAGGTGTAGACACTGAAGCTTTCTTT. This codes for CASATRGGVDTEAFF. This chain links TRBV6-1 with TRBJ1-1; perhaps TRBD1 as D (5 bases). Germline V gene lookup returns CDR1 MNHNS and CDR2 SASEGT. The CDR3 loop spans 15 amino acids. V was shortened by 8 bases and J by 3 bases, with 19 bases between the two germline ends.

Here the CDR3 reads CASSSGTGSTKYGYTF. CDR3 nucleotides: TGTGCCAGCAGCTCGGGGACAGGGAGTACAAAATATGGCTACACCTTC. The chain links TRBV5-6 to TRBJ1-2; TRBD1 agrees at 9 bases. Germline V gene sequence: CDR1 SGHDT, CDR2 YYEEEE. V shed 3 bases and J 5 bases; nucleotides not matched to a gene: 11. The CDR3 extends over 16 amino acids.

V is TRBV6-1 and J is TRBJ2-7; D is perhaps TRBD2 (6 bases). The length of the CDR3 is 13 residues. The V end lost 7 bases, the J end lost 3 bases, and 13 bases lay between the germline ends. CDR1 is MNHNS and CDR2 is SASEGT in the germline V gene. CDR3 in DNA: TGTGCCAGCATTAATTGGGGAGGCTACGAGCAGTACTTC. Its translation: CASINWGGYEQYF.

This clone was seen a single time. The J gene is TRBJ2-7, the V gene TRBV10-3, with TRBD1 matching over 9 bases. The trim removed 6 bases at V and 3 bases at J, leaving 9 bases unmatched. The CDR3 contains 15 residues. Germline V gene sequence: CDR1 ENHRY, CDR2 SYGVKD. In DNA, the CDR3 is TGTGCCATCAGCCAACAGGGGGCACCGGGCTACGAGCAGTACGTC. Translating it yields CAISQQGAPGYEQYV.

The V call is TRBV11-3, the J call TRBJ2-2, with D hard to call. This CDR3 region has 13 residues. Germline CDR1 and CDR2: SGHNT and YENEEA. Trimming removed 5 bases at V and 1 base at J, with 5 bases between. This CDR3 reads CASSPGNTGELFF. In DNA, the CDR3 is TGTGCCAGCAGCCCGGGGAACACCGGGGAGCTGTTTTTT.

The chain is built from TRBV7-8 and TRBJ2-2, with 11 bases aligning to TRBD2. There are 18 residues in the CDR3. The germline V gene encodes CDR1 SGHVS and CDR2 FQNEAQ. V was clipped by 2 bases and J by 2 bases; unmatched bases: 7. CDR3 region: CASSLWVTSGVNTGELFF. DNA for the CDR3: TGTGCCAGCAGCTTATGGGTGACTAGCGGGGTTAACACCGGGGAGCTGTTTTTT.

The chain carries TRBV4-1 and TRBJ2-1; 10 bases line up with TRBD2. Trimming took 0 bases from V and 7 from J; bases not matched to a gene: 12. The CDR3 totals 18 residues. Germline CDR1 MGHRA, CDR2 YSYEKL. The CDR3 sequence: CASSQDPSGGPIGNEQFF. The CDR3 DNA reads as TGCGCCAGCAGCCAAGATCCTAGCGGGGGCCCAATTGGGAATGAGCAGTTCTTC.

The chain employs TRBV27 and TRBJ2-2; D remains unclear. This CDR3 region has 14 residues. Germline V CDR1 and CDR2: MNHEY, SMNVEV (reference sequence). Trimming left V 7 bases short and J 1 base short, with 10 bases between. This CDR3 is CASTSSWNTGELFF. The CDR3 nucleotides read TGTGCCAGCACAAGTAGTTGGAACACCGGGGAGCTGTTTTTT.

DNA of the CDR3: TGCGCCAGCCGTCTTAGCTCGGACTCTGGAAACACCATATATTTT. The encoded protein is CASRLSSDSGNTIYF. The chain is built from TRBV5-1 and TRBJ1-3, with D uncertain. This CDR3 has 15 residues. Germline assignment: CDR1 SGHRS and CDR2 YFSETQ. The V and J ends lost 7 bases and 0 bases respectively, with 14 bases between them.

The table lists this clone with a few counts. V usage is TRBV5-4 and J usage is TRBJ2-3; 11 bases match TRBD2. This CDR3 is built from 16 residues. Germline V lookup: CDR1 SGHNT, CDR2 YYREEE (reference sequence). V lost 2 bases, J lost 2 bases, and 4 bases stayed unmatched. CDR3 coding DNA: TGTGCCAGCAGCTTTATGACTAGCGGGGCCACAGATACGCAGTATTTT. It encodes CASSFMTSGATDTQYF. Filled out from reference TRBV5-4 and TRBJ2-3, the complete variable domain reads ETGVTQSPTHLIKTRGQQVTLRCSSQSGHNTVSWYQQALGQGPQFIFQYYREEENGRGNFPPRFSGLQFPNYSSELNVNALELDDSALYLCASSFMTSGATDTQYFGPGTRLTVL.

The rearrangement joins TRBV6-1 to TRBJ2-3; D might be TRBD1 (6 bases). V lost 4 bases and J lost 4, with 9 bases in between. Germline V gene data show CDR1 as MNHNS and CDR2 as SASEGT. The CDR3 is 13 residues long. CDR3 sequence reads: CASSVTGPDTQYF. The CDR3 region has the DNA TGTGCCAGCAGTGTGACAGGTCCAGATACGCAGTATTTT.

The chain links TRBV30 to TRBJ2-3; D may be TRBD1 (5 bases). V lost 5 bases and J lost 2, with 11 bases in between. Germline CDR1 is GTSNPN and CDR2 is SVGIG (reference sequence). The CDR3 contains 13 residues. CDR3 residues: CAWEGAYTDTQYF. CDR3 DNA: TGTGCCTGGGAAGGGGCTTACACAGATACGCAGTATTTT.

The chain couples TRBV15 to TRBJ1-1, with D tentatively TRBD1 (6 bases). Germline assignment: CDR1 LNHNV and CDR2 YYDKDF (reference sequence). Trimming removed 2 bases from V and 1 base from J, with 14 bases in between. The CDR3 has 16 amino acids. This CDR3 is CATSRRSGAGNTEAFF. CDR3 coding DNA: TGTGCCACCAGCAGACGATCAGGGGCCGGGAACACTGAAGCTTTCTTT.

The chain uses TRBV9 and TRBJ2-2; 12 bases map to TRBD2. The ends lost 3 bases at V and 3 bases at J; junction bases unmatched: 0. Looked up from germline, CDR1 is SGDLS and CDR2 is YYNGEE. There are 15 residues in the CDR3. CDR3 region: CASSGTSGDTGELFF. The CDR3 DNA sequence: TGTGCCAGCAGCGGGACTAGCGGGGACACCGGGGAGCTGTTTTTT.

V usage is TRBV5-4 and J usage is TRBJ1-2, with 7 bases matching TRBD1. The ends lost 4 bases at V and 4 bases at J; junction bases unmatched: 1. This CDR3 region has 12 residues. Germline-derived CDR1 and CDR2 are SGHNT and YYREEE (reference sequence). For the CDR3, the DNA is TGTGCCAGCAGCCGGGACAGCTATGGCTACACCTTC. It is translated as CASSRDSYGYTF.